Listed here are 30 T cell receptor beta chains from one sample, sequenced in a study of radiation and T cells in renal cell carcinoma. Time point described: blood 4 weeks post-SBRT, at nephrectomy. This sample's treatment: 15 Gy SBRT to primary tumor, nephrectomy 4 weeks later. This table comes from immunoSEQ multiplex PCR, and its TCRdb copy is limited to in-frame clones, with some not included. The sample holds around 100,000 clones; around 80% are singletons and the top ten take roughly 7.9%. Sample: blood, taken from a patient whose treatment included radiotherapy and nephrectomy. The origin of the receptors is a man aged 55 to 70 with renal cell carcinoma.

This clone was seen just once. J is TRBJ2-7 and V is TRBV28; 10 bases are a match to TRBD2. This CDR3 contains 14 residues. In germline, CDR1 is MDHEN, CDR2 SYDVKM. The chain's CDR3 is CGSGRADGRYEQYF. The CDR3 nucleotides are TGTGGGAGCGGGAGGGCCGATGGGAGATACGAGCAGTACTTC.

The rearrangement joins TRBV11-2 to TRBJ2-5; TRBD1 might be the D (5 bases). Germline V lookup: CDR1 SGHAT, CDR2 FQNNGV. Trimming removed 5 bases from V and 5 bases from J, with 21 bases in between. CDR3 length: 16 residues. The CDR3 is CASSPPWGMPGETQYF. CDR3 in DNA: TGTGCCAGCAGCCCCCCCTGGGGCATGCCCGGGGAGACCCAGTACTTC.

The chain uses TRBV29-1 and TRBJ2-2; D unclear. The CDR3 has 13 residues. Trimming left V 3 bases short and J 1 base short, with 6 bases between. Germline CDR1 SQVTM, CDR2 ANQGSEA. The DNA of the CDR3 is TGCAGCGTTGAGGGTGGGAACACCGGGGAGCTGTTTTTT. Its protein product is CSVEGGNTGELFF.

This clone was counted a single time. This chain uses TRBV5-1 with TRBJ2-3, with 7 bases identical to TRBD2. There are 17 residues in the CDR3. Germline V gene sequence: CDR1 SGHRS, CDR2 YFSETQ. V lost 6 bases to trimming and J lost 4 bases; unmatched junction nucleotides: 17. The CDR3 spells CASIQGGAGVGADTQYF. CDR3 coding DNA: TGCGCCAGCATCCAAGGAGGGGCGGGAGTGGGAGCAGATACGCAGTATTTT.

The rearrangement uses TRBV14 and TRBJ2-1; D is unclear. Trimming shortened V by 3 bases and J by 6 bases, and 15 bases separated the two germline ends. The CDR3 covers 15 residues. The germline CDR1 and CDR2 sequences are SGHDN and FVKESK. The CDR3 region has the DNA TGTGCCAGCAGCCACCCTCTAGGCAGCTTCAATGAGCAGTTCTTC. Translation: CASSHPLGSFNEQFF.

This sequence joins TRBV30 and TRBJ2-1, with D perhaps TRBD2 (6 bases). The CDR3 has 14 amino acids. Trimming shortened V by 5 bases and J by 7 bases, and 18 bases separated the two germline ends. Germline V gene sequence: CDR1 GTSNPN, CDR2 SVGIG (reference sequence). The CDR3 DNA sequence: TGTGCCTGGGGGGGGTCACAAGGGGCAAATGAGCAGTTCTTC. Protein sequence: CAWGGSQGANEQFF.

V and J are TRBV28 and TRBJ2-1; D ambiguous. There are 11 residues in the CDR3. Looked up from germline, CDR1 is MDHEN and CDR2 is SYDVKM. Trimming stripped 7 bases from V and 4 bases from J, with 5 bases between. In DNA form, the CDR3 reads TGTGCCAGCACAGAATACAATGAGCAGTTCTTC. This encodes CASTEYNEQFF.

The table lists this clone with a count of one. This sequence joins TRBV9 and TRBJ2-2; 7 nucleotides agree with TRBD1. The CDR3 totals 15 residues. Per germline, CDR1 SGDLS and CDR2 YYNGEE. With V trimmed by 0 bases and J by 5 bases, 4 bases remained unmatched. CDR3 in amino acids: CASSVEPGGTGELFF. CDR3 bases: TGTGCCAGCAGCGTAGAACCAGGGGGAACCGGGGAGCTGTTTTTT. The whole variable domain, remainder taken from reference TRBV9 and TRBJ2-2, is DSGVTQTPKHLITATGQRVTLRCSPRSGDLSVYWYQQSLDQGLQFLIQYYNGEERAKGNILERFSAQQFPDLHSELNLSSLELGDSALYFCASSVEPGGTGELFFGEGSRLTVL.

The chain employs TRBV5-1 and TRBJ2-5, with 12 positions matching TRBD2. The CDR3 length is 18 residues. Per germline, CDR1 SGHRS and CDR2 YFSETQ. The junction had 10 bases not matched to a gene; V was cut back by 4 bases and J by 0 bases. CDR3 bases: TGCGCCAGCAGCATTGGACTAGCGGGATGGGGGTACCAAGAGACCCAGTACTTC. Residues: CASSIGLAGWGYQETQYF.

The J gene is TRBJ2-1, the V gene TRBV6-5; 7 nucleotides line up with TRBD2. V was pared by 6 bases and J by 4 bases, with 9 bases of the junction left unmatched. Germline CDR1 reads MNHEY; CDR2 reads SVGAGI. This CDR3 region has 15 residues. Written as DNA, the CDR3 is TGTGCCAGCAGCCTAACTAGCGTCCTTTACAATGAGCAGTTCTTC. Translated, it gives CASSLTSVLYNEQFF.

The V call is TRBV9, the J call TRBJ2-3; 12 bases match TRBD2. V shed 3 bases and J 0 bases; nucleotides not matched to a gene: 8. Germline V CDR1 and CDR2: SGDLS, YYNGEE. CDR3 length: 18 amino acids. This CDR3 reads CASSEGLAGTPSTDTQYF. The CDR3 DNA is TGTGCCAGCAGCGAGGGACTAGCGGGCACTCCTAGCACAGATACGCAGTATTTT.

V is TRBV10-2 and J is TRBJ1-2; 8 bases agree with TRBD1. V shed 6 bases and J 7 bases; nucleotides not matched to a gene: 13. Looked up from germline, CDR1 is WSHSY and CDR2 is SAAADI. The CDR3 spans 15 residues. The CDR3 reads CASSDFRQGRGGYTF. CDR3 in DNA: TGCGCCAGCAGCGACTTTCGACAGGGGCGGGGTGGCTACACCTTC.

The CDR3 sequence is CASSYGGPGELFF. In DNA, the CDR3 is TGTGCCAGCAGTTACGGAGGGCCCGGGGAGCTGTTTTTT. This sequence joins TRBV6-5 and TRBJ2-2, with a weak D call TRBD2 (6 bases). The CDR3 covers 13 residues. Germline CDR1 MNHEY, CDR2 SVGAGI. V dropped 2 bases and J dropped 6 bases, with 7 bases sitting between them.

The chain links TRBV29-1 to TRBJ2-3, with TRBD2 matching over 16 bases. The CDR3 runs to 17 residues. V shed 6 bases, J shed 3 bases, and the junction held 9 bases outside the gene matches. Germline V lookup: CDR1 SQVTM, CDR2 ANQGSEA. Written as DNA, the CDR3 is TGCAGCGTCGTGGGGACTAGCGGGAGGGCCCTGACAGATACGCAGTATTTT. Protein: CSVVGTSGRALTDTQYF.

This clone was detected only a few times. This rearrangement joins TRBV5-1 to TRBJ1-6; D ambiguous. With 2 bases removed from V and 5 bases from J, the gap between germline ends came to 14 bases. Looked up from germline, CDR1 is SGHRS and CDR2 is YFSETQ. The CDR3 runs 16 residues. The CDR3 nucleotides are TGCGCCAGCAGCTTCCGTCCGGACGGGCATAATTCACCCCTCCACTTT. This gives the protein CASSFRPDGHNSPLHF.

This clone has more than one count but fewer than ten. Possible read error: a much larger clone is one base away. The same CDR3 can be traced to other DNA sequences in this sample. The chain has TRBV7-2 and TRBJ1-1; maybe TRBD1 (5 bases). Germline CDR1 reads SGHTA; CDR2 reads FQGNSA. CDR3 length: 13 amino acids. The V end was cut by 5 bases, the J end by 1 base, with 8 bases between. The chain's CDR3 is CASSPGQNTEAFF. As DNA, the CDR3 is TGTGCCAGCAGCCCTGGACAGAACACTGAAGCTTTCTTT. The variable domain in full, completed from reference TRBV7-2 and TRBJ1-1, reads GAGVSQSPSNKVTEKGKDVELRCDPISGHTALYWYRQSLGQGLEFLIYFQGNSAPDKSGLPSDRFSAERTGGSVSTLTIQRTQQEDSAVYLCASSPGQNTEAFFGQGTRLTVV.

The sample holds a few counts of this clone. DNA of the CDR3: TGTGCCAGCAGCTTAATGGGACGCACAGATACGCAGTATTTT. It specifies CASSLMGRTDTQYF. The chain carries TRBV7-3 and TRBJ2-3; D is tentatively TRBD1 or TRBD2 (5 bases each). CDR1 and CDR2 from the germline V gene are SGHTA and FQGTGA. The CDR3 extends over 14 amino acids. Trimming pared 1 base from V and 1 base from J, leaving 6 bases between.

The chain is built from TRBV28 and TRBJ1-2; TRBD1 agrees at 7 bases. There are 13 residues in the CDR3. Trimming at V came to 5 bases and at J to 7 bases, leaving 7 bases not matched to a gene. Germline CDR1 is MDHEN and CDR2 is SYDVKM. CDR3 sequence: CASSEDRVTGYTF. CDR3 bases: TGTGCCAGCAGTGAAGACAGGGTCACTGGCTACACCTTC.

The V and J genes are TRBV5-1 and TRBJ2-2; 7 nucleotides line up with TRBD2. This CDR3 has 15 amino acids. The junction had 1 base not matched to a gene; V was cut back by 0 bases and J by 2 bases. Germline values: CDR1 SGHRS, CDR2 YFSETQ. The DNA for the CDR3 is TGCGCCAGCAGCTTGGGGGACTATAACACCGGGGAGCTGTTTTTT. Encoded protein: CASSLGDYNTGELFF. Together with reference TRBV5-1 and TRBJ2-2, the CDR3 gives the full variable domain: KAGVTQTPRYLIKTRGQQVTLSCSPISGHRSVSWYQQTPGQGLQFLFEYFSETQRNKGNFPGRFSGRQFSNSRSEMNVSTLELGDSALYLCASSLGDYNTGELFFGEGSRLTVL.

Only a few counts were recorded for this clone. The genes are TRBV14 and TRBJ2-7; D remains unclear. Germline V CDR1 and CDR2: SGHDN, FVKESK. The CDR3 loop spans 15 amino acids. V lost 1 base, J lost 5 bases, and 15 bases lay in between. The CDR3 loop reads CASSQGFRRRNEQYF. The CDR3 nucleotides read TGTGCCAGCAGCCAAGGGTTTAGGCGCCGTAACGAGCAGTACTTC.

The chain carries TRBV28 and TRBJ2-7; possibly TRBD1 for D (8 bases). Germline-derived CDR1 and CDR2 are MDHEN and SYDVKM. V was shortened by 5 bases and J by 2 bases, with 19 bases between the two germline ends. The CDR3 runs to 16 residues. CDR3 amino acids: CASSPPTGGAPYEQYF. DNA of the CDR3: TGTGCCAGCAGTCCCCCCACAGGGGGGGCACCCTACGAGCAGTACTTC.

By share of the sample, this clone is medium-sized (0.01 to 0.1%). CDR3 in DNA: TGTGCCAGCAGCTTATGGGAGGGAGGGCAGCCCCAGCATTTT. The encoded protein is CASSLWEGGQPQHF. The chain carries TRBV7-2 and TRBJ1-5; no clear D. The CDR3 has 14 residues. Trimming stripped 2 bases from V and 7 bases from J, with 12 bases between. Looked up from germline, CDR1 is SGHTA and CDR2 is FQGNSA.

This CDR3 is CASSQVASGTYEQYF. CDR3 in DNA: TGCGCCAGCAGCCAAGTCGCTAGCGGTACCTACGAGCAGTACTTC. This rearrangement joins TRBV4-1 to TRBJ2-7, with 7 bases that match TRBD2. CDR3 size: 15 residues. CDR1 is MGHRA, CDR2 YSYEKL, per germline. The J segment lost 2 bases and the V segment lost 1 base, leaving 5 bases of the junction unmatched.

CDR3 region: CASSMGAPDTQYF. The CDR3 DNA sequence: TGTGCCAGTAGTATGGGCGCCCCGGATACGCAGTATTTT. The chain links TRBV19 to TRBJ2-3, with no clear D. The CDR3 runs 13 residues. Germline CDR1 is LNHDA and CDR2 is SQIVND (reference sequence). Trimming shortened V by 3 bases and J by 6 bases, and 10 bases separated the two germline ends.

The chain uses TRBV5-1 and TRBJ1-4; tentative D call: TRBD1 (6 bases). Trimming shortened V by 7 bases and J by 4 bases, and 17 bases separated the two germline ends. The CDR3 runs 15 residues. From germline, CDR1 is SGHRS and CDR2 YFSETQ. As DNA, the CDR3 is TGCGCCAGCCGGCTTTGGGGGGCCAGTAATGAAAAACTGTTTTTT. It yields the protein CASRLWGASNEKLFF.

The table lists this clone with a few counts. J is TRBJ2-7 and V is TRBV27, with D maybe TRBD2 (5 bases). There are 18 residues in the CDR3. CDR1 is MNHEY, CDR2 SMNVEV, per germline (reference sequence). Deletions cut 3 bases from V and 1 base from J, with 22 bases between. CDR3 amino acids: CASSFNDYHLRASYEQYF. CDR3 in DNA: TGTGCCAGCAGTTTCAACGACTACCACCTCCGAGCATCCTACGAGCAGTACTTC.

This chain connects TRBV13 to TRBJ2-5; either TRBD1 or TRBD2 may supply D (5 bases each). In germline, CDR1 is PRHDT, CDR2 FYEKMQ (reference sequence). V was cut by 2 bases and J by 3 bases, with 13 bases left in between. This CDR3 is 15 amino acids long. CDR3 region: CASSLPGTEKETQYF. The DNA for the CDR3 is TGTGCCAGCAGCTTACCCGGGACGGAAAAAGAGACCCAGTACTTC.

CDR3 nucleotide sequence: TGTGCCAGCAGCGTAGGAGCCATGAGTTTAAACACTGAAGCTTTCTTT. Its translation is CASSVGAMSLNTEAFF. This rearrangement joins TRBV9 to TRBJ1-1; the D is unclear. CDR3 length: 16 residues. CDR1 and CDR2 from the germline V gene are SGDLS and YYNGEE. Trimming cost V 0 bases and J 2 bases, with 14 bases left between them.

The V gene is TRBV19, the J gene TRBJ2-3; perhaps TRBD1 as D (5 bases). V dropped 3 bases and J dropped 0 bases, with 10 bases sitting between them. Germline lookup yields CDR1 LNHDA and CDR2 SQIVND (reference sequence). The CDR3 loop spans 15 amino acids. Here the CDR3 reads CASSMDTTSTDTQYF. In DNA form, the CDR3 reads TGTGCCAGTAGTATGGACACTACTAGCACAGATACGCAGTATTTT.

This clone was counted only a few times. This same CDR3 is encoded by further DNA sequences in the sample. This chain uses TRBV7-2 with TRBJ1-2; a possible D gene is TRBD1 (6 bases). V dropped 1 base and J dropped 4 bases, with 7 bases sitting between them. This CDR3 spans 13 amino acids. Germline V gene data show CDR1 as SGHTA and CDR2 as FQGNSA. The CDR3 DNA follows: TGTGCCAGCAGCTTAGAGGGGGGCTATGGCTACACCTTC. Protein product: CASSLEGGYGYTF.